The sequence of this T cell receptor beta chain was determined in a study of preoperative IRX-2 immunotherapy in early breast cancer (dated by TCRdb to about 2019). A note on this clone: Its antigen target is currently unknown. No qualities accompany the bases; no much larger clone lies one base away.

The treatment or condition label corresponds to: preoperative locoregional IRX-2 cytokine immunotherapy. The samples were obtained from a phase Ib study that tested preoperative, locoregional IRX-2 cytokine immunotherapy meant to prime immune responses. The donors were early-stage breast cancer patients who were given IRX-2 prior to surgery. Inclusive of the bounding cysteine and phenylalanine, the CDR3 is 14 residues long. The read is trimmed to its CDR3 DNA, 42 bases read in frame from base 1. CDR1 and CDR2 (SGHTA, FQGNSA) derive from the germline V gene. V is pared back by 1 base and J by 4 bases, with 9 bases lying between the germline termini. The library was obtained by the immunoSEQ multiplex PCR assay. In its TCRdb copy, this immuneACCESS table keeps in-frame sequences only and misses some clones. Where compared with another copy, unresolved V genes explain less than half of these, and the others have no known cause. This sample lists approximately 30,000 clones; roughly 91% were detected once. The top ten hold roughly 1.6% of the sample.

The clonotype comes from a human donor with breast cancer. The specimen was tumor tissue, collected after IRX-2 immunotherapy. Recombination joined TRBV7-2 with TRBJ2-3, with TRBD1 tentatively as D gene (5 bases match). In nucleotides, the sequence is TGTGCCAGCAGCTTAGGGTCAGGGCCAGATACGCAGTATTTT. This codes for CASSLGSGPDTQYF.